The 32 T cell receptor beta chains presented below share a single source sample, sequenced in a study of cytomegalovirus exposure and HLA in healthy donors. Vbeta (60) and Jbeta (13) primers were used in the PCR. Here immunoSEQ multiplex PCR was the method, and the copy in TCRdb shows in-frame clones only, minus some. The sample lists around 170,000 clones, approximately 78% occurring once. The sample taken for sequencing was PBMCs. The receptors were gathered from a woman younger than 30 in good health and CMV-seronegative.

V usage is TRBV5-6 and J usage is TRBJ1-2; unclear D gene. The germline gives CDR1 SGHDT, CDR2 YYEEEE. The CDR3 covers 13 residues. The V end lost 0 bases, the J end lost 8 bases, and 11 bases lay between the germline ends. The CDR3 here is CASSLEQKRGYTF. For the CDR3, the DNA is TGTGCCAGCAGCTTGGAACAGAAAAGGGGCTACACCTTC.

This clone was counted a single time. The chain has TRBV10-3 and TRBJ1-5, with D possibly matching TRBD1 (5 bases). Trimming pared 3 bases from V and 0 bases from J, leaving 18 bases between. From germline, CDR1 is ENHRY and CDR2 SYGVKD. The CDR3 totals 18 residues. The chain's CDR3 is CAISDSGGVSDSNQPQHF. CDR3 sequence (DNA): TGTGCCATCAGTGACTCAGGAGGGGTGAGCGATAGCAATCAGCCCCAGCATTTT.

This clone was seen just once. The V and J genes are TRBV28 and TRBJ1-1; D not certain. V was shortened by 1 base and J by 4 bases, with 7 bases between the two germline ends. The CDR3 has 13 amino acids. Germline CDR1 MDHEN, CDR2 SYDVKM. Written as DNA, the CDR3 is TGTGCCAGCAGTTTATCACATGCCACTGAAGCTTTCTTT. It encodes CASSLSHATEAFF.

The chain employs TRBV7-8 and TRBJ2-5, with 11 bases fitting TRBD1. Unmatched junction bases numbered 8, after V lost 6 bases and J lost 5 bases. Germline V gives CDR1 SGHVS, CDR2 FQNEAQ. This CDR3 has 15 residues. In DNA, the CDR3 is TGTGCCAGCAGTCCGGGACAGGGGGTTTTGGAGACCCAGTACTTC. Protein: CASSPGQGVLETQYF.

V and J are TRBV5-1 and TRBJ2-1; 7 bases map to TRBD2. From germline, CDR1 is SGHRS and CDR2 YFSETQ. V lost 0 bases and J lost 2; bases outside the gene matches: 5. The CDR3 extends over 16 amino acids. The CDR3 reads CASSLAVGGAYNEQFF. For the CDR3, the DNA is TGCGCCAGCAGCTTGGCCGTGGGAGGGGCCTACAATGAGCAGTTCTTC.

This chain uses TRBV7-2 with TRBJ2-7, with a tentative D call TRBD1 (6 bases). The CDR3 totals 13 residues. The V and J ends lost 6 bases and 3 bases respectively, with 12 bases between them. The germline gives CDR1 SGHTA, CDR2 FQGNSA. CDR3 sequence: CASSVGGHYEQYF. DNA for the CDR3: TGTGCCAGCAGTGTAGGGGGACACTACGAGCAGTACTTC.

The chain has TRBV30 and TRBJ1-3; D remains ambiguous. CDR1 is GTSNPN, CDR2 SVGIG, per germline (reference sequence). V was cut by 3 bases and J by 3 bases, with 9 bases left in between. The CDR3 has 13 residues. The CDR3 DNA reads as TGTGCCTGGAGGGCAGGCGTTGGAAACACCATATATTTT. Translation gives CAWRAGVGNTIYF.

The V gene is TRBV11-2, the J gene TRBJ2-7; D not certain. Per the germline V gene, CDR1 is SGHAT and CDR2 is FQNNGV. Trimming took off 2 bases at V and 5 bases at J, with 7 bases between the two ends. The CDR3 runs to 12 residues. DNA for the CDR3: TGTGCCAGCAGCTTATCTCAGGACGAGCAGTACTTC. It translates to CASSLSQDEQYF.

The chain carries TRBV5-1 and TRBJ1-2; TRBD1 agrees at 8 bases. The CDR3 spans 15 residues. CDR1 is SGHRS, CDR2 YFSETQ, per germline. V gave up 4 bases and J gave up 7 bases; unmatched junction bases: 12. CDR3 DNA: TGCGCCAGCAGCCCCTTTGAGACAGGGGCGCGTGGCTACACCTTC. It specifies CASSPFETGARGYTF.

V gene TRBV5-1 combines with J gene TRBJ2-7, with TRBD2 matching 15 bases. CDR1 and CDR2 (germline): SGHRS, YFSETQ. With 4 bases clipped from V and 2 bases from J, the junction kept 4 bases outside the gene matches. This CDR3 is built from 16 residues. The CDR3 sequence is CASSPGTSGRTYEQYF. CDR3 sequence (DNA): TGCGCCAGCAGCCCGGGGACTAGCGGGAGGACCTACGAGCAGTACTTC.

This sequence joins TRBV28 and TRBJ2-1; unclear D gene. Trimming left V 7 bases short and J 0 bases short, with 16 bases between. Germline CDR1 MDHEN, CDR2 SYDVKM. This CDR3 has 16 amino acids. In nucleotides, the CDR3 is TGTGCCAGCAAAACCCCAGACTGGAGCTCCTACAATGAGCAGTTCTTC. As protein: CASKTPDWSSYNEQFF.

This clone was recorded only once. The gene calls are TRBV6-1 and TRBJ1-6, with unresolved D. This CDR3 spans 16 amino acids. Trimming removed 2 bases at V and 10 bases at J, with 18 bases between. The germline V gene has CDR1 MNHNS and CDR2 SASEGT. In DNA form, the CDR3 reads TGTGCCAGCAGTGAAAGTCCTGGGCGTCGGAGGTCACCCCTCCACTTT. It codes for CASSESPGRRRSPLHF.

The chain has TRBV18 and TRBJ1-6; a possible D gene is TRBD1 (6 bases). Germline CDR1 and CDR2: KGHSH and LQKENI. The V end lost 2 bases, the J end lost 6 bases, and 8 bases lay between the germline ends. The CDR3 spans 14 residues. The CDR3 DNA reads TGTGCCAGCTCACCAGGACAGTTTAATTCACCCCTCCACTTT. As protein: CASSPGQFNSPLHF.

The chain recombines TRBV5-4 with TRBJ2-1; D gene ambiguous. The V gene's germline CDR1 is SGHNT and CDR2 YYREEE (reference sequence). This CDR3 region has 16 residues. Trimming cost V 3 bases and J 6 bases, with 19 bases left between them. CDR3 sequence reads: CASSWRLGYPLNEQFF. The CDR3 DNA sequence: TGTGCCAGCAGCTGGCGGCTGGGTTACCCCCTCAATGAGCAGTTCTTC.

In its sample, this clone was seen once. The chain is built from TRBV6-5 and TRBJ1-2; tentatively, D is TRBD1 (6 bases). Germline CDR1 reads MNHEY; CDR2 reads SVGAGI. CDR3 size: 13 residues. V lost 2 bases and J lost 6, with 10 bases in between. CDR3: CASSYGTLNGYTF. CDR3 in DNA: TGTGCCAGCAGTTACGGGACACTTAATGGCTACACCTTC.

This clone was observed a few times. The chain joins TRBV5-1 to TRBJ1-4; 7 bases are shared with TRBD1. CDR3 length: 12 residues. The trim removed 4 bases at V and 13 bases at J, leaving 7 bases unmatched. CDR1 is SGHRS and CDR2 is YFSETQ in the germline V gene. CDR3 nucleotides: TGCGCCAGCAGCGTTGACAGGGAAGCACTGTTTTTT. The encoded protein is CASSVDREALFF.

The chain's CDR3 is CASSSLSDTQYF. The CDR3 nucleotides read TGTGCCAGCAGTTCCCTTTCGGATACGCAGTATTTT. The chain recombines TRBV28 with TRBJ2-3, with D uncertain. The germline V gene encodes CDR1 MDHEN and CDR2 SYDVKM. Trimming stripped 4 bases from V and 6 bases from J, with 8 bases between. The CDR3 loop spans 12 amino acids. Together with reference TRBV28 and TRBJ2-3, the CDR3 gives the full variable domain: DVKVTQSSRYLVKRTGEKVFLECVQDMDHENMFWYRQDPGLGLRLIYFSYDVKMKEKGDIPEGYSVSREKKERFSLILESASTNQTSMYLCASSSLSDTQYFGPGTRLTVL.

This sequence joins TRBV7-4 and TRBJ1-4; weak D call: TRBD1 (6 bases). The CDR3 has 16 residues. The V end lost 2 bases, the J end lost 6 bases, and 16 bases lay between the germline ends. The V gene's germline CDR1 is SGHVT and CDR2 SQSDAQ. The CDR3 bases are TGTGCCAGCAGCTTAATTTACACAGGGATCCATGAAAAACTGTTTTTT. As protein: CASSLIYTGIHEKLFF.

This clone appeared once. The CDR3 DNA reads as TGTGCCAGCAGTCTTGGGACTCTGAACACCGGGGAGCTGTTTTTT. The encoded protein is CASSLGTLNTGELFF. V and J are TRBV27 and TRBJ2-2, with D perhaps matching TRBD2 (6 bases). CDR3 size: 15 residues. Per germline, CDR1 MNHEY and CDR2 SMNVEV (reference sequence). V lost 5 bases, J lost 1 base, and 11 bases lay in between.

The genes are TRBV11-2 and TRBJ2-1, with 12 positions matching TRBD2. Germline-derived CDR1 and CDR2 are SGHAT and FQNNGV. The CDR3 is 18 residues long. The J segment lost 0 bases and the V segment lost 0 bases, leaving 3 bases of the junction unmatched. The chain's CDR3 is CASSLDRTSGNSYNEQFF. The CDR3 nucleotides read TGTGCCAGCAGCTTAGACCGGACTAGCGGGAACTCCTACAATGAGCAGTTCTTC.

The rearrangement uses TRBV4-1 and TRBJ2-5; tentatively, D is TRBD2 (5 bases). Trimming left V 0 bases short and J 5 bases short, with 13 bases between. The CDR3 is made up of 15 amino acids. The germline V gene has CDR1 MGHRA and CDR2 YSYEKL. The CDR3 bases are TGCGCCAGCAGCCAAGAAGGTAGAAGCGGTGAGACCCAGTACTTC. Translating it yields CASSQEGRSGETQYF.

This chain uses TRBV2 with TRBJ1-2; a possible D gene is TRBD1 (5 bases). The CDR3 is 15 residues long. The V end lost 1 base, the J end lost 5 bases, and 14 bases lay between the germline ends. Germline loops: CDR1 SNHLY, CDR2 FYNNEI. The CDR3 loop is CASSEEQGLGYGYTF. The DNA for the CDR3 is TGTGCCAGCAGTGAAGAGCAGGGCCTTGGGTATGGCTACACCTTC.

V is TRBV5-1 and J is TRBJ1-2; D gene unclear. In germline, CDR1 is SGHRS, CDR2 YFSETQ. Trimming stripped 4 bases from V and 0 bases from J, with 16 bases between. The CDR3 consists of 16 residues. The CDR3 bases are TGCGCCAGCAGCGCCCCGGTCGGTGAGGCTAACTATGGCTACACCTTC. This codes for CASSAPVGEANYGYTF.

The J gene is TRBJ1-2, the V gene TRBV19; perhaps TRBD1 as D (6 bases). The germline gives CDR1 LNHDA, CDR2 SQIVND (reference sequence). This CDR3 comprises 14 residues. Trimming shortened V by 7 bases and J by 4 bases, and 16 bases separated the two germline ends. The CDR3 loop reads CASTAGNRVYGYTF. Written as DNA, the CDR3 is TGTGCCAGTACCGCAGGGAACAGGGTCTATGGCTACACCTTC. Combining the CDR3 with reference TRBV19 and TRBJ1-2 gives the whole variable domain DGGITQSPKYLFRKEGQNVTLSCEQNLNHDAMYWYRQDPGQGLRLIYYSQIVNDFQKGDIAEGYSVSREKKESFPLTVTSAQKNPTAFYLCASTAGNRVYGYTFGSGTRLTVV.

V usage is TRBV7-9 and J usage is TRBJ2-1; a possible D gene is TRBD2 (6 bases). Looked up from germline, CDR1 is SEHNR and CDR2 is FQNEAQ (reference sequence). The CDR3 covers 14 residues. The ends were cut back, 0 bases at V and 7 bases at J, with 10 bases in the middle. CDR3: CASSLALAENEQFF. Here the CDR3 DNA reads TGTGCCAGCAGCTTAGCGTTAGCGGAAAATGAGCAGTTCTTC. The complete variable domain, with remaining parts taken from reference TRBV7-9 and TRBJ2-1, reads DTGVSQNPRHKITKRGQNVTFRCDPISEHNRLYWYRQTLGQGPEFLTYFQNEAQLEKSRLLSDRFSAERPKGSFSTLEIQRTEQGDSAMYLCASSLALAENEQFFGPGTRLTVL.

The rearrangement uses TRBV7-9 and TRBJ2-7, with a weak D call TRBD2 (7 bases). The germline gives CDR1 SEHNR, CDR2 FQNEAQ (reference sequence). The CDR3 contains 14 residues. The ends were cut back, 3 bases at V and 4 bases at J, with 13 bases in the middle. The CDR3 here is CASSFYRGAYEQYF. The CDR3 DNA sequence: TGTGCCAGCAGCTTTTATCGGGGGGCGTACGAGCAGTACTTC.

This clone appeared a single time. This chain links TRBV19 with TRBJ1-5, with D uncertain. The germline V gene has CDR1 LNHDA and CDR2 SQIVND (reference sequence). Deletions cut 3 bases from V and 5 bases from J, with 8 bases between. CDR3 length equals 13 residues. CDR3 nucleotide sequence: TGTGCCAGTAGTATGGCAGATGATCAGCCCCAGCATTTT. This translates into CASSMADDQPQHF.

This clone was detected only a few times. V gene TRBV5-5 combines with J gene TRBJ1-5; 7 nucleotides line up with TRBD1. The CDR3 is made up of 15 amino acids. V was pared by 3 bases and J by 0 bases, with 3 bases of the junction left unmatched. CDR1 SGHKS and CDR2 YYEKEE come from the germline V gene (reference sequence). The CDR3 reads CASSSGQISNQPQHF. CDR3 sequence (DNA): TGTGCCAGCAGCTCGGGACAGATTAGCAATCAGCCCCAGCATTTT.

About this clone itself: Its ends do not fully match the called genes, so a read error is possible. The chain joins TRBV6-6 to TRBJ1-2, with a possible D match to TRBD1 (5 bases). CDR1 MNHNY and CDR2 SVGAGI come from the germline V gene (reference sequence). The CDR3 totals 12 residues. CDR3 residues: CASSSGDYGYPF. The CDR3 DNA reads as TGTGCCAGCAGTTCGGGGGACTATGGCTACCCCTTC.

The V gene is TRBV19, the J gene TRBJ2-7; 8 nucleotides line up with TRBD2. With V trimmed by 5 bases and J by 2 bases, 5 bases remained unmatched. The V gene's germline CDR1 is LNHDA and CDR2 SQIVND (reference sequence). The CDR3 contains 14 residues. CDR3 residues: CASSQGRGAYEQYF. The CDR3 DNA reads TGTGCCAGTAGTCAGGGGCGGGGGGCCTACGAGCAGTACTTC.

This chain connects TRBV27 to TRBJ1-1; D unresolved. This CDR3 spans 13 amino acids. The germline gives CDR1 MNHEY, CDR2 SMNVEV (reference sequence). V was shortened by 4 bases and J by 6 bases, with 12 bases between the two germline ends. The CDR3 DNA sequence: TGTGCCAGCAGTTCCATCAGCGTCTCTGAAGCTTTCTTT. Its translation is CASSSISVSEAFF.

The chain links TRBV14 to TRBJ1-1; TRBD1 is a possible D gene (5 bases). This CDR3 has 16 amino acids. Germline CDR1 reads SGHDN; CDR2 reads FVKESK. V was pared by 1 base and J by 1 base, with 13 bases between. Here the CDR3 DNA reads TGTGCCAGCAGCCAAGGAGTGGGACTGGAGAACACTGAAGCTTTCTTT. It translates to CASSQGVGLENTEAFF.